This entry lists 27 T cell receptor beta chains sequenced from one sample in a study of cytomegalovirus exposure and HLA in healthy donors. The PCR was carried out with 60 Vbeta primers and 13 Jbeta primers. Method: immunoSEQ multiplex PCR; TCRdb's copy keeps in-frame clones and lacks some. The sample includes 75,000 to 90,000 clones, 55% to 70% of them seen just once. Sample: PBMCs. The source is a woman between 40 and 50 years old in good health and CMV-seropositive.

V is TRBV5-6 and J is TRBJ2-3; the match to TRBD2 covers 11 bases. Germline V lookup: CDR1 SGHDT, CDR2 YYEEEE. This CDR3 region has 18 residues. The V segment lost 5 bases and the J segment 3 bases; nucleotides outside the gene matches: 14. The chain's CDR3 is CASSDGTSGSLGTDTQYF. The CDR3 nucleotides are TGTGCCAGCAGTGACGGAACTAGCGGGAGTCTGGGTACAGATACGCAGTATTTT.

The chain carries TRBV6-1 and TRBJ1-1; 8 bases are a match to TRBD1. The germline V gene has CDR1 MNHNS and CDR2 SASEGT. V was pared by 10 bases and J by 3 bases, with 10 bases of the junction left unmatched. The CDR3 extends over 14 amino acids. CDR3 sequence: CATIQGVVYTEAFF. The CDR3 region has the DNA TGTGCCACTATACAGGGGGTAGTGTACACTGAAGCTTTCTTT.

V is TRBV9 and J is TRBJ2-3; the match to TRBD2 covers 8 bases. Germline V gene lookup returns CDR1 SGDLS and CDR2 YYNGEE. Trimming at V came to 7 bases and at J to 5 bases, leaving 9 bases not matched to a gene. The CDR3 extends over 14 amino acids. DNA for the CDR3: TGTGCCAGCTCGCGGGAGGCGGACAGAGATACGCAGTATTTT. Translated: CASSREADRDTQYF.

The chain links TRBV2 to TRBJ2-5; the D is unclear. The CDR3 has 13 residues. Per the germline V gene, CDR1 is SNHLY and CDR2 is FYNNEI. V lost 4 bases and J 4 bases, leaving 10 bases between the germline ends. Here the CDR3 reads CASSGNFLETQYF. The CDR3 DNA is TGTGCCAGCAGTGGTAATTTCTTAGAGACCCAGTACTTC.

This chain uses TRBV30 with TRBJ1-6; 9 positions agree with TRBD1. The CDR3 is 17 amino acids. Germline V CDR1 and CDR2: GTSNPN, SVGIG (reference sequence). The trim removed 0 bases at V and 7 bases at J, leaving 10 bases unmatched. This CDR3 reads CAWSVRGTGFKNSPLHF. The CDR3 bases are TGTGCCTGGAGTGTACGCGGGACAGGGTTTAAGAATTCACCCCTCCACTTT.

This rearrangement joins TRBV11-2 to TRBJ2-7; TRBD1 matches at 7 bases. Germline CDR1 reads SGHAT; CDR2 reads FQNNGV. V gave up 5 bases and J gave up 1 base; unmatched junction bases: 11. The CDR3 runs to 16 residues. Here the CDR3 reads CASSPPPGTASYEQYF. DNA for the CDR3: TGTGCCAGCAGCCCGCCGCCTGGGACAGCATCCTACGAGCAGTACTTC.

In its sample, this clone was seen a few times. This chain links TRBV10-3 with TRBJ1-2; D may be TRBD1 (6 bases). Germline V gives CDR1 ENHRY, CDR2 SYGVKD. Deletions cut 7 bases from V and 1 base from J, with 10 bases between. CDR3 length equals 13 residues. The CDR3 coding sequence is TGTGCCATCAACCCGGACAGTAACTATGGCTACACCTTC. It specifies CAINPDSNYGYTF.

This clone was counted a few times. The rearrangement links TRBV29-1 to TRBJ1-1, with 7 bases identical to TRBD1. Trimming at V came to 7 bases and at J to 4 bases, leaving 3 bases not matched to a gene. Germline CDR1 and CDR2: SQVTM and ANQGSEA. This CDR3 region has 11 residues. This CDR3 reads CSGAGGTEAFF. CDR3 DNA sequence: TGCAGCGGTGCAGGGGGCACTGAAGCTTTCTTT.

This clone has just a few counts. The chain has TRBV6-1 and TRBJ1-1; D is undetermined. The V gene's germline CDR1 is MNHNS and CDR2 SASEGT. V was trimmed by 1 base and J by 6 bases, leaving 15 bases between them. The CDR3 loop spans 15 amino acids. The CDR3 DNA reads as TGTGCCAGCAGTGAAGGTCTCGCATGGAGGGCTGAAGCTTTCTTT. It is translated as CASSEGLAWRAEAFF.

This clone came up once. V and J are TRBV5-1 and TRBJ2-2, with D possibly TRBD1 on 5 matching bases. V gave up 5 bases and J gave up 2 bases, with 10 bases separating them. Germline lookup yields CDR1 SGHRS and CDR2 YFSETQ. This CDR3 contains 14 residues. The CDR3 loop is CASSNQGNTGELFF. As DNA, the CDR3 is TGCGCCAGCAGTAATCAGGGAAACACCGGGGAGCTGTTTTTT.

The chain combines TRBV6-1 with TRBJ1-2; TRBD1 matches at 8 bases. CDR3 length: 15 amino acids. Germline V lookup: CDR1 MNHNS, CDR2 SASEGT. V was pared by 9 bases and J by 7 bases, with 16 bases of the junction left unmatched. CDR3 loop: CASPKQGVELSGYTF. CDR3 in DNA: TGTGCCAGTCCTAAACAGGGGGTGGAGTTGAGTGGCTACACCTTC.

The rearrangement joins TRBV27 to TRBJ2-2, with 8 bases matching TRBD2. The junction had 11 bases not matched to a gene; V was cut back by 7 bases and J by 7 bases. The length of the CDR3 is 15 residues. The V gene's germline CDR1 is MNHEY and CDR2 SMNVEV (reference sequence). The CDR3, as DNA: TGTGCCAGCACCCGGGGGCGGGAGGAGGGCGGGGAGCTGTTTTTT. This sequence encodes CASTRGREEGGELFF.

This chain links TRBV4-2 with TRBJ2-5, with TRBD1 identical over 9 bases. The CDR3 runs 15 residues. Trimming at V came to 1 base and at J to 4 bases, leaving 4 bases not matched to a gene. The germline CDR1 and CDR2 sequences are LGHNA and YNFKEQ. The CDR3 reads CASSQVTGGAETQYF. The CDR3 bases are TGTGCCAGCAGCCAAGTAACAGGGGGCGCAGAGACCCAGTACTTC.

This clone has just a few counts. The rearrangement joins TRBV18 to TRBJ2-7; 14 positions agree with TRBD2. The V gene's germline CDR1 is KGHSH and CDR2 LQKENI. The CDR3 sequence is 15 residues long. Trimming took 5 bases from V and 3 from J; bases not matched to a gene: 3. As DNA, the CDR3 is TGTGCCAGCTCAGGGACTAGCGGGAGTGACTACGAGCAGTACTTC. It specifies CASSGTSGSDYEQYF.

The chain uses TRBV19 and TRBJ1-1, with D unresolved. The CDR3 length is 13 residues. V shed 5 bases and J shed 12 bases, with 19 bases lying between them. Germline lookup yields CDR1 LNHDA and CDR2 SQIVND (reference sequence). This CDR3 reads CASSSLQRGLSFF. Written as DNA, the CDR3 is TGTGCCAGTAGTTCCCTTCAGCGAGGCCTGTCTTTCTTT.

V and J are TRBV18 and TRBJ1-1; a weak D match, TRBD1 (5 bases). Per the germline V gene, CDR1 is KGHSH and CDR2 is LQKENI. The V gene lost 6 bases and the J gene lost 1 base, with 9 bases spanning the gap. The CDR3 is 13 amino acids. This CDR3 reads CASSGQANTEAFF. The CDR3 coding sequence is TGTGCCAGCTCCGGACAAGCGAACACTGAAGCTTTCTTT.

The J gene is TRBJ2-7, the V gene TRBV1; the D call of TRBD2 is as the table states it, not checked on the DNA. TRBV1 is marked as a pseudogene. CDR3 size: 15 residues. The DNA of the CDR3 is TGCACCAGCAGCCAAGTTTTAAGGGTCCCGGGGGGGCAGTACTTC. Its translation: CTSSQVLRVPGGQYF.

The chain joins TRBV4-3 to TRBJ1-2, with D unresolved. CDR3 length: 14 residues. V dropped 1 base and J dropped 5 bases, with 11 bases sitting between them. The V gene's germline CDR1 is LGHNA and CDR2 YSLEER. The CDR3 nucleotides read TGCGCCAGCAGCCAAGTTATAAGGACTTATGGCTACACCTTC. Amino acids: CASSQVIRTYGYTF.

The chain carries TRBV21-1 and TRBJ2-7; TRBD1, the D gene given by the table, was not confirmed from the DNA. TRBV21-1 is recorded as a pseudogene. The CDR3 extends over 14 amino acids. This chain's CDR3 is CASSKKNRGYEQYF. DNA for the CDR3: TGTGCCAGCAGCAAAAAGAACAGGGGCTACGAGCAGTACTTC.

The CDR3 bases are TGTGCCAGCAGTGATCAGGGGCACGGGGAGCTGTTTTTT. Its protein is CASSDQGHGELFF. The chain has TRBV2 and TRBJ2-2; D may be TRBD1 (6 bases). The V gene's germline CDR1 is SNHLY and CDR2 FYNNEI. The CDR3 extends over 13 amino acids. Trimming removed 3 bases from V and 7 bases from J, with 9 bases in between.

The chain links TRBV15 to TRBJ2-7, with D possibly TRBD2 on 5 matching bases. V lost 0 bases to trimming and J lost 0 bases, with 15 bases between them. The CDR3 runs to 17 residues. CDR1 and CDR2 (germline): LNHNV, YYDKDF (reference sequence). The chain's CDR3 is CATSRERAGTISYEQYF. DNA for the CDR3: TGTGCCACCAGCAGAGAGCGGGCGGGCACCATCTCCTACGAGCAGTACTTC.

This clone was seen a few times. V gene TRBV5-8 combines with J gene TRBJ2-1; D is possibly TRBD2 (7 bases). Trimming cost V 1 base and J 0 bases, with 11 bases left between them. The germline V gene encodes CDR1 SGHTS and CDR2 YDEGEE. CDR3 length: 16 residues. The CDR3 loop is CASSLFRGASYNEQFF. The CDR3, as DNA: TGTGCCAGCAGCTTGTTTCGGGGGGCCTCCTACAATGAGCAGTTCTTC.

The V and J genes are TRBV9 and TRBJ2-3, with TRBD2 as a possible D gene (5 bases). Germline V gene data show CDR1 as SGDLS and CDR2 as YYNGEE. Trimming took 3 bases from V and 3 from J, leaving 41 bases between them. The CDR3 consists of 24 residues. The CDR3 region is CASSEPRPTEWRRWQYGGTDTQYF. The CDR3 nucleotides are TGTGCCAGCAGCGAGCCCCGACCGACTGAGTGGCGGCGGTGGCAGTATGGAGGTACAGATACGCAGTATTTT.

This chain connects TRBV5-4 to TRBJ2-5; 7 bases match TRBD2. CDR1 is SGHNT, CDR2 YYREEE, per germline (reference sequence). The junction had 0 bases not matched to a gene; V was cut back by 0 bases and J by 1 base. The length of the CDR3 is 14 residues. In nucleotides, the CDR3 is TGTGCCAGCAGCTTGGGACTAGCCCAAGAGACCCAGTACTTC. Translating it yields CASSLGLAQETQYF.

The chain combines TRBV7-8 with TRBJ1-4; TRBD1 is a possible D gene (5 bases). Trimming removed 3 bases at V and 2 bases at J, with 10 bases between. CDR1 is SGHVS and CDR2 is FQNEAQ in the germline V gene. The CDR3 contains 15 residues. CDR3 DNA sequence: TGTGCCAGCAGCTTGAATCGACAGACTAATGAAAAACTGTTTTTT. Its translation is CASSLNRQTNEKLFF.

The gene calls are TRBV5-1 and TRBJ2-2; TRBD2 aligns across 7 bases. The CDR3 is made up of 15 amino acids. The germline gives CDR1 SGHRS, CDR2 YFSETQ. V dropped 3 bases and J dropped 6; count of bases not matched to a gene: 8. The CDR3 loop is CASSSGNAGAGELFF. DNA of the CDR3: TGCGCCAGCAGCTCCGGTAATGCGGGGGCCGGGGAGCTGTTTTTT.

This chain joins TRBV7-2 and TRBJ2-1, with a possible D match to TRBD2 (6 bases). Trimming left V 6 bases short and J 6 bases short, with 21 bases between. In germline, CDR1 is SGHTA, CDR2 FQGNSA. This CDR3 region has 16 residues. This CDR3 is CASSLSGTPSRNEQFF. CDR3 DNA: TGTGCCAGCAGTCTTTCCGGGACTCCCTCCCGCAATGAGCAGTTCTTC.